The 17 T cell receptor beta chains below come from one sample, sequenced in a study of OX40 agonist ivuxolimab in advanced cancers. The assay was immunoSEQ multiplex PCR, and TCRdb's table has in-frame clones only and misses some. The sample lists around 65,000 clones; about 80% were seen once. Sequenced here: CD4+ or CD8+ T cells sorted from blood, sampled in a trial of the OX40 agonist ivuxolimab. The source is an adult with an advanced solid tumor such as melanoma, head and neck, liver or kidney cancer.

The chain carries TRBV28 and TRBJ2-1; TRBD2 agrees at 8 bases. CDR1 is MDHEN, CDR2 SYDVKM, per germline. V dropped 6 bases and J dropped 0; count of bases not matched to a gene: 7. CDR3 length: 16 residues. The CDR3 coding sequence is TGTGCCAGCAGCCCCTCTGCGGGGGGCTCCTACAATGAGCAGTTCTTC. It is translated as CASSPSAGGSYNEQFF.

The chain links TRBV6-4 to TRBJ2-1; 13 nucleotides line up with TRBD2. Germline-derived CDR1 and CDR2 are MRHNA and SNTAGT. The CDR3 is 15 residues long. V trimming: 2 bases; J trimming: 7 bases; junction bases outside the gene matches: 2. The CDR3 coding sequence is TGTGCCAGCAGTGACGAGACTAGCGGGAGGAATGAGCAGTTCTTC. Protein: CASSDETSGRNEQFF.

This clone was detected only a few times. The V and J genes are TRBV23-1 and TRBJ1-5; D possibly corresponds to TRBD1 (6 bases). TRBV23-1 is labeled an ORF, and its function is uncertain. Trimming shortened V by 6 bases and J by 0 bases, and 18 bases separated the two germline ends. This CDR3 is built from 17 residues. CDR3: CASSPKGPGHSNQPQHF. CDR3 nucleotides: TGCGCCAGCAGCCCAAAGGGACCGGGACATAGCAATCAGCCCCAGCATTTT.

The chain is built from TRBV5-1 and TRBJ1-1; D is unclear. V dropped 0 bases and J dropped 1 base, with 10 bases sitting between them. The CDR3 extends over 15 amino acids. Germline-derived CDR1 and CDR2 are SGHRS and YFSETQ. As DNA, the CDR3 is TGCGCCAGCAGCTTGGATCGGGCGCGGAACACTGAAGCTTTCTTT. Protein: CASSLDRARNTEAFF.

This sequence joins TRBV7-2 and TRBJ2-5; 11 nucleotides line up with TRBD2. The CDR3 runs 16 residues. With V trimmed by 2 bases and J by 5 bases, 7 bases remained unmatched. The germline V gene has CDR1 SGHTA and CDR2 FQGNSA. The CDR3 sequence is CASSLILAGGRETQYF. The CDR3 DNA sequence: TGTGCCAGCAGCTTAATTTTAGCGGGAGGGCGGGAGACCCAGTACTTC.

The chain recombines TRBV18 with TRBJ1-5, with 9 bases fitting TRBD1. Unmatched junction bases numbered 7, after V lost 0 bases and J lost 7 bases. Looked up from germline, CDR1 is KGHSH and CDR2 is LQKENI. This CDR3 comprises 16 residues. The CDR3 loop is CASSPPGRQGGQPQHF. CDR3 coding DNA: TGTGCCAGCTCACCACCGGGCAGACAGGGGGGGCAGCCCCAGCATTTT. The full variable domain, in which reference TRBV18 and TRBJ1-5 provide the parts outside the CDR3, is NAGVMQNPRHLVRRRGQEARLRCSPMKGHSHVYWYRQLPEEGLKFMVYLQKENIIDESGMPKERFSAEFPKEGPSILRIQQVVRGDSAAYFCASSPPGRQGGQPQHFGDGTRLSIL.

The V and J genes are TRBV7-6 and TRBJ2-1; D not resolved. Between the trimmed V and J ends, which lost 4 bases and 6 bases, there was a span of 10 bases. CDR1 is SGHVS and CDR2 is FNYEAQ in the germline V gene. The length of the CDR3 is 13 residues. CDR3 sequence: CASSSFDGNEQFF. For the CDR3, the DNA is TGTGCCAGCAGCTCCTTTGACGGCAATGAGCAGTTCTTC.

This clone turned up a few times. The chain is built from TRBV18 and TRBJ1-5; the match to TRBD1 covers 10 bases. Germline values: CDR1 KGHSH, CDR2 LQKENI. J gave up 9 bases and V 6 bases, and 17 bases lay outside the gene matches. The CDR3 extends over 17 amino acids. CDR3 residues: CASSRDPPGQGSGPQHF. In DNA, the CDR3 is TGTGCCAGCTCCCGAGATCCCCCGGGACAGGGGAGTGGGCCCCAGCATTTT.

The chain is built from TRBV5-6 and TRBJ2-3; D possibly corresponds to TRBD2 (5 bases). Germline lookup yields CDR1 SGHDT and CDR2 YYEEEE. Trimming shortened V by 3 bases and J by 1 base, and 18 bases separated the two germline ends. This CDR3 spans 17 amino acids. CDR3 sequence (DNA): TGTGCCAGCAGCTCACCACGCGGTGGTAGCGGCACAGATACGCAGTATTTT. Translated: CASSSPRGGSGTDTQYF. Looking up the rest from reference TRBV5-6 and TRBJ2-3 gives the full variable domain: DAGVTQSPTHLIKTRGQQVTLRCSPKSGHDTVSWYQQALGQGPQFIFQYYEEEERQRGNFPDRFSGHQFPNYSSELNVNALLLGDSALYLCASSSPRGGSGTDTQYFGPGTRLTVL.

The chain joins TRBV7-2 to TRBJ2-1, with 9 bases that match TRBD1. The V segment lost 4 bases and the J segment 4 bases; nucleotides outside the gene matches: 8. Germline V lookup: CDR1 SGHTA, CDR2 FQGNSA. This CDR3 has 16 residues. This CDR3 is CASSYTGTGQYNEQFF. DNA for the CDR3: TGTGCCAGCAGCTACACCGGGACAGGGCAATACAATGAGCAGTTCTTC. The full variable domain, its missing parts supplied by reference TRBV7-2 and TRBJ2-1, is GAGVSQSPSNKVTEKGKDVELRCDPISGHTALYWYRQSLGQGLEFLIYFQGNSAPDKSGLPSDRFSAERTGGSVSTLTIQRTQQEDSAVYLCASSYTGTGQYNEQFFGPGTRLTVL.

As for this clone: At one of its ends the junction is not consistent with the germline gene, which may arise from a read error. The V gene is TRBV29-1, the J gene TRBJ1-3; D gene uncertain. This CDR3 region has 12 residues. Germline V gene sequence: CDR1 SQVTM, CDR2 ANQGSEA. CDR3 protein: CSVAYTGNTIYF. The CDR3 coding sequence is TGCAGCGTCGCCTACACTGGGAACACCATATATTTT.

This chain uses TRBV2 with TRBJ1-4; no clear D. Germline V lookup: CDR1 SNHLY, CDR2 FYNNEI. V was clipped by 6 bases and J by 8 bases, with 13 bases between them. There are 13 residues in the CDR3. Here the CDR3 reads CASRATVGEKLFF. CDR3 DNA: TGTGCCAGCAGAGCTACAGTAGGAGAAAAACTGTTTTTT.

The chain recombines TRBV5-1 with TRBJ2-1; D not resolved. V lost 0 bases and J 7 bases, leaving 11 bases between the germline ends. The CDR3 contains 14 residues. Germline V lookup: CDR1 SGHRS, CDR2 YFSETQ. CDR3 nucleotides: TGCGCCAGCAGCTTGGCCGATGGCCTGAATGAGCAGTTCTTC. This gives the protein CASSLADGLNEQFF. Variable domain in full (rest from reference TRBV5-1 and TRBJ2-1): KAGVTQTPRYLIKTRGQQVTLSCSPISGHRSVSWYQQTPGQGLQFLFEYFSETQRNKGNFPGRFSGRQFSNSRSEMNVSTLELGDSALYLCASSLADGLNEQFFGPGTRLTVL.

The chain links TRBV5-1 to TRBJ2-7, with D perhaps matching TRBD1 or TRBD2 (7 bases each). The CDR3 covers 12 residues. V lost 7 bases to trimming and J lost 7 bases, with 15 bases between them. Germline V gene sequence: CDR1 SGHRS, CDR2 YFSETQ. The CDR3 coding sequence is TGCGCCAGCCTTTCAGGGGGAGGGGAGCAGTACTTC. Its protein product is CASLSGGGEQYF.

J is TRBJ1-5 and V is TRBV18; the match to TRBD1 covers 7 bases. The germline gives CDR1 KGHSH, CDR2 LQKENI. With V trimmed by 3 bases and J by 9 bases, 5 bases remained unmatched. The CDR3 consists of 13 residues. CDR3 in amino acids: CASSPQGVGPQHF. CDR3 sequence (DNA): TGTGCCAGCTCACCCCAGGGGGTCGGGCCCCAGCATTTT. Together with reference TRBV18 and TRBJ1-5, the CDR3 gives the full variable domain: NAGVMQNPRHLVRRRGQEARLRCSPMKGHSHVYWYRQLPEEGLKFMVYLQKENIIDESGMPKERFSAEFPKEGPSILRIQQVVRGDSAAYFCASSPQGVGPQHFGDGTRLSIL.

This sequence joins TRBV27 and TRBJ2-7, with 14 bases aligning to TRBD2. With 8 bases clipped from V and 7 bases from J, the junction kept 10 bases outside the gene matches. The CDR3 is made up of 15 amino acids. Germline V lookup: CDR1 MNHEY, CDR2 SMNVEV (reference sequence). The CDR3 region is CASVPRTSGRREQYF. CDR3 DNA: TGTGCCAGCGTCCCCCGGACTAGCGGGAGGAGGGAGCAGTACTTC.

The chain uses TRBV4-1 and TRBJ2-5; TRBD1 might be the D (6 bases). This CDR3 has 17 residues. Trimming stripped 3 bases from V and 4 bases from J, with 21 bases between. Germline V gives CDR1 MGHRA, CDR2 YSYEKL. The CDR3 bases are TGCGCCAGCAGCCACACCAGGGGAGCCGGGGTCTCAGAGACCCAGTACTTC. It translates to CASSHTRGAGVSETQYF.